This TCR beta chain was retrieved from a study of blood T cell repertoires in COVID-19. On the study more broadly: Whether acute or convalescent, the COVID-19 samples came from the United States, Italy and Spain. From T cells, B-cell-depleted T cells, or PBMCs came the material, which was cDNA or gDNA.

As originally analysed: Quantification of nucleated cells was approximated via reference gene primer amplification. Some clones are missing from TCRdb's copy, which holds only in-frame ones; the method was immunoSEQ multiplex PCR. V, J and clone size were drawn from that table, and D and trimming were deduced from the DNA. Of about 130,000 clones in the sample, roughly 83% were seen once. This clonotype was sampled from a human donor in a cohort sampled during active COVID-19. The source material was peripheral blood.

CDR3 sequence (DNA): TGTGCCAGCAGCTCCCCTCAGGGTTTTGGCTACACCTTC. This sequence encodes CASSSPQGFGYTF. The rearrangement links TRBV11-2 to TRBJ1-2; the D gene is possibly TRBD1 (5 bases). The germline CDR1 and CDR2 sequences are SGHAT and FQNNGV. Trimming removed 4 bases from V and 7 bases from J, with 13 bases in between. CDR3 length: 13 residues.